The T cell receptor (beta chain) described here comes from a study of blood T cell dynamics during melanoma immunotherapy. Looking at the study overall: Patients with metastatic melanoma got pembrolizumab or nivolumab-ipilimumab as first-line care.

The V end lost 3 bases, the J end lost 2 bases, and 9 bases lay between the germline ends. The germline V gene has CDR1 MGHRA and CDR2 YSYEKL. CDR3 size: 14 residues. Study-wide results and caveats: Immune-effector CD8+ cells best matched cell-free DNA CDR3 sequences and were most clonal.

Each sorted CD8+ T cell subset had its entire DNA loaded. Using immunoSEQ multiplex PCR, the repertoire was profiled, and TCRdb retains in-frame clones only, with some absent. The table lists roughly 16,000 clones, 94% of them singletons. Time point described: week 3, after first cycle of checkpoint inhibitor. This clone occurred once. Its antigen is not identified. The TCR was taken from a human donor with melanoma. Sequences were derived from effector memory CD8+ T cells from blood, sampled from a patient treated with checkpoint blockade. V gene TRBV4-1 combines with J gene TRBJ2-3; D is ambiguous. The CDR3 spells CASSHWAATDTQYF. The CDR3 DNA reads as TGCGCCAGCAGCCACTGGGCGGCCACAGATACGCAGTATTTT.